A selection of T cell receptor beta chains follows, all from one sample in a study of shared clonotypes between healthy human individuals. Measured with immunoSEQ multiplex PCR; TCRdb has only the in-frame clones, and not every one. Here the sample spans over 1.5 million clones, 95% to 99% being singletons. The sequenced sample consisted of naive CD4+ T cells sorted from blood. The origin of the receptors is a man aged 25-45 years in good health. Each CDR3 is given with its conserved first and last residue. A D gene is named only where the DNA matches it firmly. Some rows have no size entry. The others give once, few or many, or a class for an expanded clone.

j_call	v_call	d_call	clone_size	cdr3_aa	cdr3_nt
TRBJ1-2	TRBV9	-	-	CASSVDPIEASYGYTF	TGTGCCAGCAGCGTAGACCCAATTGAAGCGAGTTACGGCTACACCTTC
TRBJ2-7	TRBV19	TRBD2	-	CASSIEGRLAGVHEQYF	TGTGCCAGTAGTATTGAGGGGCGGCTAGCGGGAGTACACGAGCAGTACTTC
TRBJ1-2	TRBV6-5	-	-	CASSYSGLPGYTF	TGTGCCAGCAGTTACTCGGGGCTCCCTGGCTACACCTTC
TRBJ2-5	TRBV12-2	-	-	CASRFRDRVQETQYF	TGTGCAAGTCGCTTCAGGGACAGGGTCCAAGAGACCCAGTACTTC
TRBJ2-7	TRBV6-6	-	-	CASRKVTGRSYEQYF	TGTGCCAGCAGGAAGGTAACAGGGCGATCCTACGAGCAGTACTTC
TRBJ1-1	TRBV5-1	-	-	CASSFAGNTEAFF	TGCGCCAGCAGCTTTGCGGGGAACACTGAAGCTTTCTTT
TRBJ2-1	TRBV19	-	-	CASRDRGSSYNEQFF	TGTGCCAGTAGGGACCGCGGTAGTTCCTACAATGAGCAGTTCTTC
TRBJ2-2	TRBV19	TRBD2	once	CASSIDPPGPRGSGSRNTGELFF	TGTGCCAGTAGTATAGATCCGCCGGGACCGCGAGGCAGCGGGAGCCGGAACACCGGGGAGCTGTTTTTT
TRBJ2-6	TRBV10-3	-	-	CAISGPPSGSGANVLTF	TGTGCCATCAGTGGGCCCCCCTCAGGGTCTGGGGCCAACGTCCTGACTTTC
TRBJ2-7	TRBV21-1	-	-	CASSTNRRTGERAGGSYEQYF	TGTGCCAGCAGCACTAACCGTAGGACAGGCGAAAGAGCGGGAGGCTCCTACGAGCAGTACTTC
TRBJ2-7	TRBV5-1	-	once	CASSPDVMSSYEQYF	TGCGCCAGCAGCCCGGACGTTATGAGCTCCTACGAGCAGTACTTC
TRBJ2-5	TRBV11-2	-	-	CASSPIRDTQQETQYF	TGTGCCAGCAGCCCCATCCGGGACACCCAGCAGGAGACCCAGTACTTC
TRBJ2-3	TRBV2	-	-	CASSRAASTDTQYF	TGTGCCAGCAGTCGTGCAGCCAGCACAGATACGCAGTATTTT
TRBJ2-1	TRBV28	TRBD1	-	CASTDRGDYNEQFF	TGTGCCAGCACGGACAGGGGTGACTACAATGAGCAGTTCTTC
TRBJ1-2	TRBV2	-	few	CASSEMSYGYTF	TGTGCCAGCAGTGAAATGTCCTATGGCTACACCTTC
TRBJ2-7	TRBV18	-	-	CASSLYLRGTYEQYF	TGTGCCAGCTCACTCTACCTGAGGGGCACCTACGAGCAGTACTTC
TRBJ2-5	TRBV5-5	TRBD2	-	CASTPGGRYQETQYF	TGTGCCAGCACCCCGGGGGGGAGGTACCAAGAGACCCAGTACTTC
TRBJ1-2	TRBV10-3	TRBD1	-	CAIGDPGRGVSYGYTF	TGTGCCATCGGAGATCCGGGCAGGGGGGTATCCTATGGCTACACCTTC
TRBJ2-7	TRBV5-1	TRBD1	-	CASSIGDRSYEQYF	TGCGCCAGCAGCATAGGGGACAGGAGTTACGAGCAGTACTTC
TRBJ2-3	TRBV28	TRBD1	-	CASWTGGWVTDTQYF	TGTGCCAGCTGGACAGGAGGATGGGTCACAGATACGCAGTATTTT
TRBJ2-7	TRBV27	-	once	CASSRPVETYEQYF	TGTGCCAGCAGTCGACCAGTAGAGACCTACGAGCAGTACTTC
TRBJ1-5	TRBV6-6	-	once	CASSWGEPQHF	TGTGCCAGCAGCTGGGGGGAGCCCCAGCATTTT
TRBJ2-3	TRBV20-1	-	-	CSATGVDTQYF	TGCAGTGCAACTGGGGTGGATACGCAGTATTTT
TRBJ2-2	TRBV4-1	TRBD2	-	CASRGLAGASNTGELFF	TGCGCCAGCAGAGGACTAGCGGGAGCGTCAAACACCGGGGAGCTGTTTTTT
TRBJ2-1	TRBV7-3	-	-	CASSLTSQNNEQFF	TGTGCCAGCAGCTTAACCTCGCAGAACAATGAGCAGTTCTTC
TRBJ2-7	TRBV18	TRBD1	once	CASSPRTGLPDSYEQYF	TGTGCCAGCTCACCACGGACAGGCTTACCCGACTCCTACGAGCAGTACTTC